The present TCR beta chain was sequenced within a study of CD4 T cell repertoires in COVID-19. The V and J ends lost 6 bases and 3 bases, in that order; junction bases with no gene match: 4. The CDR3 totals 13 residues. CDR1 is MRHNA and CDR2 is SNTAGT in the germline V gene. The study's findings and limits: Several top expanded SARS-CoV-2-reactive clonotypes were shared by two or three memory subsets.

About this clone itself: Antigen: not known.

These memory T cells were uncultured and sequenced directly after ex vivo isolation. The repertoire was sequenced with immunoSEQ multiplex PCR; TCRdb's copy has only in-frame clones and lacks some. The table has approximately 24,000 clones, over 90% seen once. The sequence was collected from a human donor who had COVID-19. Here the sequenced sample was circulating follicular helper CD4+ T cells (cTfh) from blood, taken before the COVID-19 pandemic. This chain links TRBV6-4 with TRBJ1-1, with 7 bases aligning to TRBD1. Here the CDR3 reads CASSQDRDTEAFF. The CDR3 nucleotides read TGTGCCAGCAGCCAAGACAGGGACACTGAAGCTTTCTTT.